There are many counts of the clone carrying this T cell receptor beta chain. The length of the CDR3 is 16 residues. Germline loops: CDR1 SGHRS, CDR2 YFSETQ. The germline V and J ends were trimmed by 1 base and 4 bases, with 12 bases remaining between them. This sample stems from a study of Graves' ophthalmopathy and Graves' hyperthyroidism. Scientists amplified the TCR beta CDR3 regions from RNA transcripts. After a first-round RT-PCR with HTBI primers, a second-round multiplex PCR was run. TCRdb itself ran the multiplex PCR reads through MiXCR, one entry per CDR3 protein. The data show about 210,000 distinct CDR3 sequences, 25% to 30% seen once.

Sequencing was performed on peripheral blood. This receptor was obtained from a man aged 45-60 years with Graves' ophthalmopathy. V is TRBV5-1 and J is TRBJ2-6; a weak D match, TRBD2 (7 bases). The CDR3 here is CASSLWGGSGANVLTF. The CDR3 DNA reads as TGCGCCAGCAGCTTGTGGGGGGGCTCCGGGGCCAACGTCCTGACTTTC.